This TCR beta chain is drawn from a study of cytomegalovirus exposure and HLA in healthy donors. PCR amplification relied on 60 Vbeta primers (plus 13 Jbeta primers). Here immunoSEQ multiplex PCR was the method, and the copy in TCRdb shows in-frame clones only, minus some. The table has roughly 150,000 clones, about 85% seen once. This clone was observed a single time. CDR3 length: 16 amino acids. V was pared by 3 bases and J by 1 base, with 8 bases of the junction left unmatched. CDR1 and CDR2 from the germline V gene are LNHDA and SQIVND (reference sequence). The clonotype comes from a man aged 30 to 45 in good health and CMV-seropositive. The sequencing sample was made of PBMCs. The V call is TRBV19, the J call TRBJ1-2, with 7 bases fitting TRBD1. CDR3: CASSIVLGTDNYGYTF. The CDR3 coding sequence is TGTGCCAGTAGTATCGTTTTAGGGACAGATAACTATGGCTACACCTTC.